This entry describes one T cell receptor beta chain. This CDR3 is built from 12 residues. J was trimmed by 8 bases and V by 3 bases; bases with no gene match: 4. Germline assignment: CDR1 SGHRS and CDR2 YFSETQ. The data were obtained in a study of cytomegalovirus exposure and HLA in healthy donors. Researchers ran the PCR with 60 Vbeta and 13 Jbeta primers. The repertoire was sequenced with immunoSEQ multiplex PCR; TCRdb's copy has only in-frame clones and lacks some. The sample includes about 120,000 clones, approximately 80% of them seen just once. Sequencing used PBMCs. The receptor comes from a man younger than 35 in good health and CMV-seropositive. The J gene is TRBJ1-1, the V gene TRBV5-1; 7 bases fit TRBD1. As DNA, the CDR3 is TGCGCCAGCAGCTCCCGACAGGGAGAAGCTTTCTTT. The encoded protein is CASSSRQGEAFF.